This paragraph covers one TCR beta chain sequence. This sample was included in a study of blood T cell repertoires in COVID-19. Study in general: From T cells, B-cell-depleted T cells, or PBMCs came the material, which was cDNA or gDNA.

Patients from Seattle were sampled longitudinally, starting during active infection. Libraries were prepared by immunoSEQ multiplex PCR; TCRdb keeps only in-frame clonotypes and omits some of them. The sample shows approximately 300,000 clones, around 89% of them seen only once. The trim removed 4 bases at V and 9 bases at J, leaving 15 bases unmatched. Germline assignment: CDR1 MNHEY and CDR2 SVGEGT. The CDR3 length is 16 residues. Material for sequencing was peripheral blood. The TCR originated in a woman in her forties or fifties with COVID-19, enrolled during active disease. The chain uses TRBV6-2 or TRBV6-3 and TRBJ2-5; 9 positions agree with TRBD1. CDR3 sequence reads: CASSSPTGGWSSAQYF. Written as DNA, the CDR3 is TGTGCCAGCAGTTCCCCGACAGGGGGTTGGTCTTCGGCCCAGTACTTC.